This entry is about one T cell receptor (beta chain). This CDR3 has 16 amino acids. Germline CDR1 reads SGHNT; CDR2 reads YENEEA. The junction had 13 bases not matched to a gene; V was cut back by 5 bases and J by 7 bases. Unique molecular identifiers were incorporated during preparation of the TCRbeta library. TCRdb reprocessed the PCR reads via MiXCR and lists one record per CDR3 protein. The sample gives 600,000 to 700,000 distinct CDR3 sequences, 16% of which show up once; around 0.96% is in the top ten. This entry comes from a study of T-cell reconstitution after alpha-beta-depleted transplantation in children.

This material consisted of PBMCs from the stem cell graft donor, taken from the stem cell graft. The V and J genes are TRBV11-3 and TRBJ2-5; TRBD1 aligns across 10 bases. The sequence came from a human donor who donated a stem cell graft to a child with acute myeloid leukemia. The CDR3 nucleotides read TGTGCCAGCAGCCCAAACTCTGGACAGGGGGTGGCGACCCAGTACTTC. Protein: CASSPNSGQGVATQYF.